This T cell receptor beta chain was sequenced in a study of shared clonotypes between healthy human individuals. Using immunoSEQ multiplex PCR, the repertoire was profiled, and TCRdb retains in-frame clones only, with some absent. The table has a few million clones, under 95% seen once. The study, taken as a whole, reports: Clonotype sharing among donors was thought likely to change with sequencing depth.

Germline V gene lookup returns CDR1 MNHEY and CDR2 SMNVEV (reference sequence). With 1 base removed from V and 8 bases from J, the gap between germline ends came to 23 bases. This CDR3 is built from 17 residues. In the case of this clone: The antigen remains unidentified.

The sequence came from a man younger than 35 in good health. Some clones in this sample may be carry-over from other donors' samples. This chain uses TRBV27 with TRBJ1-2; no definite D call. Sequencing used naive CD4+ T cells from PBMCs. Noted subset: CD45RA+ positively selected. The CDR3 here is CASSLYSKPDGFEGYTF. As DNA, the CDR3 is TGTGCCAGCAGTTTATACTCGAAGCCGGACGGATTTGAGGGCTACACCTTC.